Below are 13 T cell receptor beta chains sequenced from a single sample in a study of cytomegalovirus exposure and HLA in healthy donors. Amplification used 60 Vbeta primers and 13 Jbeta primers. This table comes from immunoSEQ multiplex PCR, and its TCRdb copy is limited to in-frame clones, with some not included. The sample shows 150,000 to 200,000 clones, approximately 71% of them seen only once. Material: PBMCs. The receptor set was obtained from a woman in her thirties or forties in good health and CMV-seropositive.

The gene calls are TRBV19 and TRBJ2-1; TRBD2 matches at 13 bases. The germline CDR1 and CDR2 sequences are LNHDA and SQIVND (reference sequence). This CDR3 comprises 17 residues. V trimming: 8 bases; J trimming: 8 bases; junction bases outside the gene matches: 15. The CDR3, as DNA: TGTGCCAGTTATCCTCGGACTAGCGGGAGCGCTAGGGATGAGCAGTTCTTC. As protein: CASYPRTSGSARDEQFF.

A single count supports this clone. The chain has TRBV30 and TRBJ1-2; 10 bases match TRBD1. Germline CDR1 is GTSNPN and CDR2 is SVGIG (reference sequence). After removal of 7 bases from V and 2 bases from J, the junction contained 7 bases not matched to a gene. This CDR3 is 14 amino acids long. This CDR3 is CAFTRDRGNYGYTF. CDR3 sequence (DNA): TGTGCCTTTACCCGGGACAGGGGAAACTATGGCTACACCTTC.

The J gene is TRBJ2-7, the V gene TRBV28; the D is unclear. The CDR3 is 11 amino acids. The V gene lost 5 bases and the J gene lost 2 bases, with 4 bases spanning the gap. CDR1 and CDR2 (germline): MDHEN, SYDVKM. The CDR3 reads CASSPAYEQYF. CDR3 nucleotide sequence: TGTGCCAGCAGTCCAGCCTACGAGCAGTACTTC.

The CDR3 spells CAWSVEGFTGELFF. CDR3 DNA: TGTGCCTGGAGTGTGGAGGGATTCACCGGGGAGCTGTTTTTT. The chain carries TRBV30 and TRBJ2-2; perhaps TRBD2 as D (6 bases). Germline V lookup: CDR1 GTSNPN, CDR2 SVGIG (reference sequence). This CDR3 region has 14 residues. The V and J ends lost 0 bases and 4 bases respectively, with 9 bases between them.

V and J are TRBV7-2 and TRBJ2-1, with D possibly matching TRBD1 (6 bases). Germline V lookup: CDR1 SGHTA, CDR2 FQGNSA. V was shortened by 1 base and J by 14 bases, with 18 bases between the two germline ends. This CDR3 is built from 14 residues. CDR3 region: CASSLGRTVKSEFF. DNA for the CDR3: TGTGCCAGCAGCTTAGGGCGGACAGTTAAGTCAGAGTTCTTC.

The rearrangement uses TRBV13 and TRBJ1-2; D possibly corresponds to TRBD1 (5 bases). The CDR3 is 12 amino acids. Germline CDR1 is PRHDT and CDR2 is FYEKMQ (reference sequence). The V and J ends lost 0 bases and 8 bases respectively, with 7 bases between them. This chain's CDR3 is CASSLGSGGYTF. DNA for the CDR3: TGTGCCAGCAGCTTAGGCTCAGGGGGCTACACCTTC.

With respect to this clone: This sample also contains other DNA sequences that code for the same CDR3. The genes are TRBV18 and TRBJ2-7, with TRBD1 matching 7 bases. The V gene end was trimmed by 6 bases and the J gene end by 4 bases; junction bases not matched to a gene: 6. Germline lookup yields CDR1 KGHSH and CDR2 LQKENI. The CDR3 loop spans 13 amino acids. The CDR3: CASSPDRTYEQYF. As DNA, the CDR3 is TGTGCCAGCTCCCCGGACAGGACATACGAGCAGTACTTC.

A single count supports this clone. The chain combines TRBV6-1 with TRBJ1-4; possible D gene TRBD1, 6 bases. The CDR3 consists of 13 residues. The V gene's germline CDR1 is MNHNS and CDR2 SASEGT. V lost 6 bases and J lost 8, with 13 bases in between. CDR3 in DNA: TGTGCCAGCAGAGGACAGTTTCACGAAAAACTGTTTTTT. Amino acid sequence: CASRGQFHEKLFF.

The CDR3 bases are TGCGCCAGCAGCTTGTCACAGGGGGCCTTCAATGAGCAGTTCTTC. Translating gives CASSLSQGAFNEQFF. This chain uses TRBV5-1 with TRBJ2-1; 9 bases line up with TRBD1. Trimming took 1 base from V and 6 from J; bases not matched to a gene: 5. The CDR3 contains 15 residues. Germline V lookup: CDR1 SGHRS, CDR2 YFSETQ.

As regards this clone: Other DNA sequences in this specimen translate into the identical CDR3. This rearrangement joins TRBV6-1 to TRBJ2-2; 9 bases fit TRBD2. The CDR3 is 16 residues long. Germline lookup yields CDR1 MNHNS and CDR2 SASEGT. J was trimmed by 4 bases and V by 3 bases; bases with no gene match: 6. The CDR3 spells CASSERLAGSTGELFF. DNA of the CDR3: TGTGCCAGCAGTGAGCGGCTAGCGGGATCCACCGGGGAGCTGTTTTTT.

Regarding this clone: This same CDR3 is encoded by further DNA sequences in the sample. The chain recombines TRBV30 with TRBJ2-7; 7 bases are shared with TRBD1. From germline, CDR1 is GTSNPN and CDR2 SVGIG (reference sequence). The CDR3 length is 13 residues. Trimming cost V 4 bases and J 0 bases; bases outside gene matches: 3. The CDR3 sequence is CAWTRDSSYEQYF. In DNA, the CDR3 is TGTGCCTGGACCCGGGACAGCTCCTACGAGCAGTACTTC.

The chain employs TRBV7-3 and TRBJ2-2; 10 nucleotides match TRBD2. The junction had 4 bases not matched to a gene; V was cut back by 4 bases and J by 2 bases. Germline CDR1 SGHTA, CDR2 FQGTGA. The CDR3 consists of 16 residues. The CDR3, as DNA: TGTGCCAGCAGCTCGCGGACTAGCGGAAACACCGGGGAGCTGTTTTTT. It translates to CASSSRTSGNTGELFF.

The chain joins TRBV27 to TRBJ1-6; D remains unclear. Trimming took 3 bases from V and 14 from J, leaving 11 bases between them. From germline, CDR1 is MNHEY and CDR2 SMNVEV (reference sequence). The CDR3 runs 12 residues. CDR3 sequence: CASSLQAGTLHF. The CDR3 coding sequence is TGTGCCAGCAGTTTGCAGGCCGGAACCCTCCACTTT.